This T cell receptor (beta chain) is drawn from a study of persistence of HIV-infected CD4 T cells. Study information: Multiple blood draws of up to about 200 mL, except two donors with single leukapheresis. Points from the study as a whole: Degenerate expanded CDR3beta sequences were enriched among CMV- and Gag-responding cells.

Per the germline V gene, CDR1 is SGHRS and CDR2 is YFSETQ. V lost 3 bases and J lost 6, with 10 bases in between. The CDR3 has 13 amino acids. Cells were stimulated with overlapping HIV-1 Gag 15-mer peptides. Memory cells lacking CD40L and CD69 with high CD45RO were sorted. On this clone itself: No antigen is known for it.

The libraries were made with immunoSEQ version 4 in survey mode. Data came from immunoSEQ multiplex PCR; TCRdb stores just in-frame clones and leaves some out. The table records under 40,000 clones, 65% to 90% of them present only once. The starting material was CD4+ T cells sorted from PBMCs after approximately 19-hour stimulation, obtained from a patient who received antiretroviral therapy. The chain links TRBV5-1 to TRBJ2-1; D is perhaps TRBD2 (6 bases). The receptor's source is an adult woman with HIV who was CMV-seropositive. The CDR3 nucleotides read TGCGCCAGCAGCTCGGACTATGTCAATGAGCAGTTCTTC. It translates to CASSSDYVNEQFF.